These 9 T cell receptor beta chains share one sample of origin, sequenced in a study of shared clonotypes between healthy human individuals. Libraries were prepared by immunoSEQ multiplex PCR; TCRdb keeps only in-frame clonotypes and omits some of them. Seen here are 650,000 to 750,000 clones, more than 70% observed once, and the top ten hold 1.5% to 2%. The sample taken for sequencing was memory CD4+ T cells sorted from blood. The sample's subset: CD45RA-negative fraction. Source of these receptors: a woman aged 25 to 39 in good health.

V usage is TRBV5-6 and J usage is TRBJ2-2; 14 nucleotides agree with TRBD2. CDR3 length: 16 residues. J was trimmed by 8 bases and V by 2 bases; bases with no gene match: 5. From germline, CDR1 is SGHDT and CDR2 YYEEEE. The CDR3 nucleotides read TGTGCCAGCAGCTTACCGGGACTAGCGGGAGCTGGGGAGCTGTTTTTT. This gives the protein CASSLPGLAGAGELFF.

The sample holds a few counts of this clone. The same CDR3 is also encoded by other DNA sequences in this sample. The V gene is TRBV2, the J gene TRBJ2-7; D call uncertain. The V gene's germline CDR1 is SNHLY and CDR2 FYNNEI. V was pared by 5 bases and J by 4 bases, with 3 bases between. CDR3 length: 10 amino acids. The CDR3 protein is CASSLYEQYF. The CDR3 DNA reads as TGTGCCAGCAGTCTTTACGAGCAGTACTTC.

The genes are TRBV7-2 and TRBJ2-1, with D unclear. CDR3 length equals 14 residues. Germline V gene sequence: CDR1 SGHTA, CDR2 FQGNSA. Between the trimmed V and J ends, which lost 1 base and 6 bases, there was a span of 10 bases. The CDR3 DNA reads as TGTGCCAGCAGCTTAGAGCTGTCTATCAATGAGCAGTTCTTC. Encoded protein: CASSLELSINEQFF.

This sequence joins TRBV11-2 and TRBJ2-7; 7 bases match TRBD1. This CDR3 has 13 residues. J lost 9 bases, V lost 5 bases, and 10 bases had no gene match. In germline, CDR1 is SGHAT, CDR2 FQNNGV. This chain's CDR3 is CASSQPGQSTQYF. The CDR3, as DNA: TGTGCCAGCAGCCAACCGGGACAGTCTACGCAGTACTTC.

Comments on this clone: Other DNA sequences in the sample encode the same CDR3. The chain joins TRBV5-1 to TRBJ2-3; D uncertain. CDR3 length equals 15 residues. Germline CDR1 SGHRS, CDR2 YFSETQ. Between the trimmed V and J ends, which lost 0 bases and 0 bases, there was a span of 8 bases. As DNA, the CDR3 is TGCGCCAGCAGCTTGGAGGCAGCTAGCACAGATACGCAGTATTTT. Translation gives CASSLEAASTDTQYF.

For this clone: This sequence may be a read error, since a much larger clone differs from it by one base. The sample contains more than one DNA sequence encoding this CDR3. As DNA, the CDR3 is TGCGCCAGCAGCTTGGATCGCGGGGCCTACAATGAGCAGTTCTTC. Protein product: CASSLDRGAYNEQFF. The chain couples TRBV5-1 to TRBJ2-1, with a tentative D call TRBD2 (6 bases). V was clipped by 0 bases and J by 2 bases, with 9 bases between them. In germline, CDR1 is SGHRS, CDR2 YFSETQ. CDR3 length equals 15 residues.

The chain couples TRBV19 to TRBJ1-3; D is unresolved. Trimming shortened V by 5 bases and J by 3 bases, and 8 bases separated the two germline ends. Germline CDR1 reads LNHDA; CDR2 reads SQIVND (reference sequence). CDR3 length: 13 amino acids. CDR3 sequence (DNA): TGTGCCAGTAGTTCAGACCGTGGAAACACCATATATTTT. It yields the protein CASSSDRGNTIYF.

CDR3: CASSQGGLAGGSYEQYF. CDR3 DNA sequence: TGCGCCAGCAGCCAAGGCGGACTAGCGGGAGGGTCCTACGAGCAGTACTTC. The chain has TRBV4-1 and TRBJ2-7; 15 nucleotides match TRBD2. The CDR3 totals 17 residues. J gave up 1 base and V 1 base, and 2 bases lay outside the gene matches. Per germline, CDR1 MGHRA and CDR2 YSYEKL.

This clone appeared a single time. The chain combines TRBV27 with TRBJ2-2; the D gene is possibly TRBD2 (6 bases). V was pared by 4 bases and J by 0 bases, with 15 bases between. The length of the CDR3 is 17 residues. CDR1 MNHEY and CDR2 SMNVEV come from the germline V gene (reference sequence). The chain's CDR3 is CASSSFRGDANTGELFF. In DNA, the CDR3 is TGTGCCAGCAGTTCCTTTCGCGGGGACGCGAACACCGGGGAGCTGTTTTTT.